This is a list of T cell receptor beta chains from one sample in a study of early T cells in non-severe SARS-CoV-2 infection. TCRdb passed the 5' RACE reads through MiXCR, listing each CDR3 protein once. The table lists over 45,000 distinct CDR3 sequences, around 6.6% of them singletons. Specimen: whole blood, collected at baseline. These receptors came from an adult who was a healthcare worker with PCR-confirmed SARS-CoV-2 infection or an uninfected control (not recorded which). The CDR3 runs from the conserved cysteine through the conserved F or W. The D gene is left open where the match is weak. Clone size, where shown, is once, few, many, or a class for clones that have expanded.

TRBD1,TRBV29-1,TRBJ2-2,NA,TGCAGCGCTCGGACAGGGCCGAACACCGGGGAGCTGTTTTTT,CSARTGPNTGELFF
TRBD1,TRBV19,TRBJ1-5,few,TGTGCCAGTAGCTCCGGGACAGGGGGCTTAGGCAATCAGCCCCAGCATTTT,CASSSGTGGLGNQPQHF
NA,TRBV27,TRBJ1-2,many,TGTGCCAGCAGTTTATGGGCTCACGAGAACTATGGCTACACCTTC,CASSLWAHENYGYTF
TRBD2,TRBV18,TRBJ2-4,many,TGTGCCAGCTCACCAGGCGGGGGTCAGTACTTC,CASSPGGGQYF
TRBD1,TRBV28,TRBJ2-3,NA,TGTGCCAGCAGTTTTTGGGGACAGAGCACAGATACGCAGTATTTT,CASSFWGQSTDTQYF
TRBD1,TRBV28,TRBJ1-5,NA,TGTGCCAGCAGTCTCCGACAGGGGAGGCCTAGCAATCAGCCCCAGCATTTT,CASSLRQGRPSNQPQHF
TRBD1,TRBV12-3/TRBV12-4,TRBJ2-5,NA,TGTGCCAGCAGTCGGACAGGGGGTGGGACCCAGTACTTC,CASSRTGGGTQYF
NA,TRBV7-6,TRBJ2-3,NA,TGTGCCAGCAGCCAGAGGGATACGCAGTATTTT,CASSQRDTQYF
TRBD2,TRBV24-1,TRBJ2-7,many,TGTGCCACCAGCCCTACTAGCGCAACCTCGGACGAGCAGTACTTC,CATSPTSATSDEQYF
TRBD1,TRBV3-1,TRBJ2-7,many,TGTGCCAGCAGCCATCCTCGGGACAGCTACGAGCAGTACTTC,CASSHPRDSYEQYF
NA,TRBV29-1,TRBJ1-2,NA,TGCAGCGTTCCTTCGGGGGGTGACTATGGCTACACCTTC,CSVPSGGDYGYTF